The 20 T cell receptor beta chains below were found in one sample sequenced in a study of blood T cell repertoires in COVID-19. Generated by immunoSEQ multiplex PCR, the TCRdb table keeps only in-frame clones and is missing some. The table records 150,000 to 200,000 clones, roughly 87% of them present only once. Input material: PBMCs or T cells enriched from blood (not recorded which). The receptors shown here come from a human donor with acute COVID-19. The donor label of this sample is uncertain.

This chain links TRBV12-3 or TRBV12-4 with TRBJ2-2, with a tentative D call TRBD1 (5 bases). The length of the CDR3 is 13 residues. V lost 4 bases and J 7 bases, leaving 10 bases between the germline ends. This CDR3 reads CASSSRTLGELFF. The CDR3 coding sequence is TGTGCCAGCAGTTCCCGGACACTCGGGGAGCTGTTTTTT.

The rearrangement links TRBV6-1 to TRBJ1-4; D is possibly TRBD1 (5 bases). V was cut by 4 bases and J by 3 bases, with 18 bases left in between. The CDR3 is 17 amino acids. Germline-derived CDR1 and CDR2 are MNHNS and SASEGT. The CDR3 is CASSADRPPGPNEKLFF. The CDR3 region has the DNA TGTGCCAGCAGTGCCGACAGACCTCCCGGGCCTAATGAAAAACTGTTTTTT.

The CDR3 protein is CASRQLLPQKPNSGNTIYF. Here the CDR3 DNA reads TGTGCCAGTAGACAACTATTACCCCAAAAGCCCAACTCTGGAAACACCATATATTTT. The V call is TRBV19, the J call TRBJ1-3, with D hard to call. The CDR3 length is 19 residues. Germline-derived CDR1 and CDR2 are LNHDA and SQIVND (reference sequence). Trimming left V 6 bases short and J 0 bases short, with 24 bases between.

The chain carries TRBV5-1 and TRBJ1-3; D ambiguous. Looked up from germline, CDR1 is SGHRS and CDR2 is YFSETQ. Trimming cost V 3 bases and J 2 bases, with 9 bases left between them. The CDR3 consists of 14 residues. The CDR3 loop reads CASSSPGTGNTIYF. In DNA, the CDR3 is TGCGCCAGCAGCTCTCCGGGTACTGGAAACACCATATATTTT.

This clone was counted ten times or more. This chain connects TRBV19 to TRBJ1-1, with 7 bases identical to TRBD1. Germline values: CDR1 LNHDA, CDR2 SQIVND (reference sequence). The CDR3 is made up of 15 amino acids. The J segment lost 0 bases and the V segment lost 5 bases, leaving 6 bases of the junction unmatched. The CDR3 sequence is CASSVTGSLNTEAFF. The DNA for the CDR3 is TGTGCCAGTAGTGTGACAGGGAGCTTGAACACTGAAGCTTTCTTT.

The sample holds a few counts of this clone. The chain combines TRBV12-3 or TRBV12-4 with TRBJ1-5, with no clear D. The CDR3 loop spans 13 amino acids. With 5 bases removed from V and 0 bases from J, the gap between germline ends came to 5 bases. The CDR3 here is CASSPSSNQPQHF. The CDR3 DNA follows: TGTGCCAGCAGTCCTTCTAGCAATCAGCCCCAGCATTTT.

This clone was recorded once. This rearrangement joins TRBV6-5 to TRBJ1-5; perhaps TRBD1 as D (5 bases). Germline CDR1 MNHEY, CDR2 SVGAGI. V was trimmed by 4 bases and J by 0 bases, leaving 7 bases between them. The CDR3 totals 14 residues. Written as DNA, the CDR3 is TGTGCCAGCAGTTCAGACAGTAGCAATCAGCCCCAGCATTTT. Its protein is CASSSDSSNQPQHF.

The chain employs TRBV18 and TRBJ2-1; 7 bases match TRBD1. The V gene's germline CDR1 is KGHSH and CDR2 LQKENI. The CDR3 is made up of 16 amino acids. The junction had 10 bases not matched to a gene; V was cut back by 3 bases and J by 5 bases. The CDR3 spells CASSPLQGQGNNEQFF. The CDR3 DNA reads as TGTGCCAGCTCACCTTTACAGGGGCAAGGTAACAATGAGCAGTTCTTC.

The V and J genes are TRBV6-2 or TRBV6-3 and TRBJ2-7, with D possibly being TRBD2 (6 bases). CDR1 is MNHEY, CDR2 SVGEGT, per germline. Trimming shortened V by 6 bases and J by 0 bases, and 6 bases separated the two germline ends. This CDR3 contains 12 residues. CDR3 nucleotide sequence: TGTGCCAGCAGCGGGAGCTCCTACGAGCAGTACTTC. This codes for CASSGSSYEQYF.

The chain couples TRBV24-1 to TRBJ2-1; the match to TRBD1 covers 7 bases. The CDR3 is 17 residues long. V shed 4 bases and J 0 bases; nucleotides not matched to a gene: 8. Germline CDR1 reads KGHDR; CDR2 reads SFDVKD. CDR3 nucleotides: TGTGCCACCAGTGAGGCTACAGGGGAGATCTCCTACAATGAGCAGTTCTTC. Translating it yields CATSEATGEISYNEQFF.

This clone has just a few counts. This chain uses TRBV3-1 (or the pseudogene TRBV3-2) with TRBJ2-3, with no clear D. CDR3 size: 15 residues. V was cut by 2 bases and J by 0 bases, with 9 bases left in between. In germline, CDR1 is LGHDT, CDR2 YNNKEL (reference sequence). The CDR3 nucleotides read TGTGCCAGCAGCCAACAATTCATTAGCACAGATACGCAGTATTTT. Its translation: CASSQQFISTDTQYF.

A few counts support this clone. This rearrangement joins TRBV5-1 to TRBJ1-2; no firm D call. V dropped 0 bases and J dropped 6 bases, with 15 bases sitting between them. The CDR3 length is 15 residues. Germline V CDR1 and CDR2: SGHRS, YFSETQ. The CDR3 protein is CASSLASQRDHGYTF. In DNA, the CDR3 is TGCGCCAGCAGCTTGGCCTCGCAGAGGGATCATGGCTACACCTTC.

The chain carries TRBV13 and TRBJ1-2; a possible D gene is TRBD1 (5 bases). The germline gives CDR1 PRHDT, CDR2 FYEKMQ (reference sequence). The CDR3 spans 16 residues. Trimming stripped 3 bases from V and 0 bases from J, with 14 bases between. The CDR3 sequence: CASSLEGLRANYGYTF. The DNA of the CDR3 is TGTGCCAGCAGCTTGGAGGGACTACGGGCTAACTATGGCTACACCTTC.

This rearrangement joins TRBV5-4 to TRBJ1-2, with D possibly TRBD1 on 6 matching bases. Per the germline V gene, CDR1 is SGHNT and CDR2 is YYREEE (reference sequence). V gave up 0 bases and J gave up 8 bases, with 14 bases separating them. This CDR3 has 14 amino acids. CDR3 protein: CASSLEGTGMGYTF. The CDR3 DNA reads TGTGCCAGCAGCTTGGAAGGAACAGGGATGGGCTACACCTTC.

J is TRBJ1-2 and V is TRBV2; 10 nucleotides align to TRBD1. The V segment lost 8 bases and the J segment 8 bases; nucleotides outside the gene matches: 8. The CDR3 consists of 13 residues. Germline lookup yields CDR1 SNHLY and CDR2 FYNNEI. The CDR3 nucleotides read TGTGCCAGCGGGGACAGGGGCCAAGGGGGCTACACCTTC. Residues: CASGDRGQGGYTF. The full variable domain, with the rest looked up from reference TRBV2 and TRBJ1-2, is EPEVTQTPSHQVTQMGQEVILRCVPISNHLYFYWYRQILGQKVEFLVSFYNNEISEKSEIFDDQFSVERPDGSNFTLKIRSTKLEDSAMYFCASGDRGQGGYTFGSGTRLTVV.

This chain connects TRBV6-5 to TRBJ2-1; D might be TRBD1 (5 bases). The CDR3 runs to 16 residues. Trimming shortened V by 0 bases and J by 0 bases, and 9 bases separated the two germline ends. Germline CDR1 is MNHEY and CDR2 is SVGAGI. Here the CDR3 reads CASSYSDSSSYNEQFF. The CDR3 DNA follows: TGTGCCAGCAGTTACTCAGACAGTTCCTCCTACAATGAGCAGTTCTTC.

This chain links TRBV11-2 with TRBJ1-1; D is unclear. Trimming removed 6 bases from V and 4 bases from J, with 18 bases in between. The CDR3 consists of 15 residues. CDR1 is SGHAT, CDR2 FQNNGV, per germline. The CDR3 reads CASRDSLDSATEAFF. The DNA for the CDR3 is TGTGCCAGCAGGGACTCTTTGGACTCGGCCACTGAAGCTTTCTTT.

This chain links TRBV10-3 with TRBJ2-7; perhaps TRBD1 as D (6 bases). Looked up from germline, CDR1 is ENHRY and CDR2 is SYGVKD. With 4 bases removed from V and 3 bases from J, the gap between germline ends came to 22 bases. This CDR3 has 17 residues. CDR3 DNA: TGTGCCATCAGTGGGCCCAAACAGGGTGCCAACCTCTACGAGCAGTACTTC. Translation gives CAISGPKQGANLYEQYF.

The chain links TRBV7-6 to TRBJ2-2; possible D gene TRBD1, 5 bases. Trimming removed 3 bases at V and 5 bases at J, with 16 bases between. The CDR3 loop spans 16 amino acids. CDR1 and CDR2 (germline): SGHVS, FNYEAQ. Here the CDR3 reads CASSFKDSAGTGELFF. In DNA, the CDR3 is TGTGCCAGCAGCTTTAAAGACAGCGCAGGGACCGGGGAGCTGTTTTTT.

The CDR3 bases are TGCGCCAGCAGCAGGGGTGGCGAGACCCAGTACTTC. This gives the protein CASSRGGETQYF. The rearrangement links TRBV5-1 to TRBJ2-5; a weak D match, TRBD1 (5 bases). Trimming removed 4 bases at V and 5 bases at J, with 9 bases between. The V gene's germline CDR1 is SGHRS and CDR2 YFSETQ. This CDR3 has 12 amino acids. Full variable domain (remainder filled in from reference TRBV5-1 and TRBJ2-5): KAGVTQTPRYLIKTRGQQVTLSCSPISGHRSVSWYQQTPGQGLQFLFEYFSETQRNKGNFPGRFSGRQFSNSRSEMNVSTLELGDSALYLCASSRGGETQYFGPGTRLLVL.